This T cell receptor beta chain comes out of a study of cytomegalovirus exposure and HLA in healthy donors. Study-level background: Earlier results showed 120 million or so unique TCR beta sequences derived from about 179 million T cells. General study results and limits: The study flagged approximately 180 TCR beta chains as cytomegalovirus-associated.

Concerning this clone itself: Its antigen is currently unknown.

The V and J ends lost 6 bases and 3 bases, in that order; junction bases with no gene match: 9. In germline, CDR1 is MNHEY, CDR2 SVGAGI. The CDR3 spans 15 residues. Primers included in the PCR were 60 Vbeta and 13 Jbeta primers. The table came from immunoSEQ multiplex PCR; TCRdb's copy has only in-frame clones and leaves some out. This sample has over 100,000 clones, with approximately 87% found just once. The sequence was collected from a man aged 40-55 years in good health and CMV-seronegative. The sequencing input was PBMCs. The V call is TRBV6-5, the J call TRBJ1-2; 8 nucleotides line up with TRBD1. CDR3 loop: CASSTGGWYDYGYTF. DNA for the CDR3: TGTGCCAGCAGCACAGGGGGTTGGTATGACTATGGCTACACCTTC.